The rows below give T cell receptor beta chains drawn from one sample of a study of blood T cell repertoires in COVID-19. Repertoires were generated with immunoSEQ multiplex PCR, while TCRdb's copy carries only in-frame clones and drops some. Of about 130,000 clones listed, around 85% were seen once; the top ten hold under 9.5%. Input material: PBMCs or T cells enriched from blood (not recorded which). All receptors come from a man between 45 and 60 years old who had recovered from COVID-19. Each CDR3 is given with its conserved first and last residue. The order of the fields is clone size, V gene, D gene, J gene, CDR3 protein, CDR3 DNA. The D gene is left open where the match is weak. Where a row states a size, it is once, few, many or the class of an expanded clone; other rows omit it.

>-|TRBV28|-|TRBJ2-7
CASSAGGRGTYEQYF
TGTGCCAGCAGTGCAGGGGGGCGGGGCACCTACGAGCAGTACTTC
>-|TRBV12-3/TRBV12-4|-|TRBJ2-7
CASSLHEQYF
TGTGCCAGCAGTCTCCACGAGCAGTACTTC
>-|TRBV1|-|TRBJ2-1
CTSSPGRDSYNEQFF
TGCACCAGCAGCCCCGGACGGGACTCCTACAATGAGCAGTTCTTC
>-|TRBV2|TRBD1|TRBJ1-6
CASDQTGGVSPLHF
TGTGCCAGCGACCAGACAGGGGGCGTTTCACCCCTCCACTTT
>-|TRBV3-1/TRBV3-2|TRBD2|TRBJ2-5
CASSPTSGEQETQYF
TGTGCCAGCAGCCCTACTAGCGGGGAACAAGAGACCCAGTACTTC
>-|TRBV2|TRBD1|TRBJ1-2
CASSIGTELVNYGYTF
TGTGCCAGCAGTATCGGGACAGAGCTTGTTAACTATGGCTACACCTTC
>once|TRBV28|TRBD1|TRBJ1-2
CASSKTGGGGYGYTF
TGTGCCAGCAGCAAAACAGGGGGCGGCGGCTATGGCTACACCTTC
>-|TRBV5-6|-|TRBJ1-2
CASSWGPGGNNYGYTF
TGTGCCAGCAGCTGGGGGCCGGGGGGCAATAACTATGGCTACACCTTC
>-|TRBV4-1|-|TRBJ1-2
CASSQAELGLGYGYTF
TGCGCCAGCAGCCAAGCGGAGTTAGGTCTGGGCTATGGCTACACCTTC
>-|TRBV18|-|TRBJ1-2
CASSPLQGEFGYTF
TGTGCCAGCTCACCCCTACAGGGTGAATTTGGCTACACCTTC
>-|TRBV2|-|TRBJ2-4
CASSALGSFNIQYF
TGTGCCAGCAGTGCTCTAGGAAGCTTTAACATTCAGTACTTC
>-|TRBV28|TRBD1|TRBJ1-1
CASSLRTGGNTEAFF
TGTGCCAGCAGTTTAAGGACAGGGGGGAACACTGAAGCTTTCTTT
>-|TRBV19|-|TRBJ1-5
CASSKRQNNQPQHF
TGTGCCAGTAGTAAGAGGCAGAACAATCAGCCCCAGCATTTT
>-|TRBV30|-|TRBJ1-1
CAWSGAIGGEAFF
TGTGCCTGGAGTGGGGCGATCGGGGGTGAAGCTTTCTTT
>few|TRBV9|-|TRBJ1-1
CASSVDPSGGVSTEAFF
TGTGCCAGCAGCGTAGACCCTTCTGGAGGGGTTTCCACTGAAGCTTTCTTT
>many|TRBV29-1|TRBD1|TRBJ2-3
CSVEQGASSNTDTQYF
TGCAGCGTTGAACAGGGGGCGTCCTCTAACACAGATACGCAGTATTTT
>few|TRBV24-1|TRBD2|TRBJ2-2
CATSEIGLAGTGELFF
TGTGCCACCAGTGAGATTGGACTAGCGGGGACCGGGGAGCTGTTTTTT
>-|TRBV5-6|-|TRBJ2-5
CASSATPGHIQETQYF
TGTGCCAGCAGCGCCACTCCGGGACACATCCAAGAGACCCAGTACTTC
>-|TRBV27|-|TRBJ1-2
CASSLGTKNGYGYTF
TGTGCCAGCAGTTTAGGGACTAAAAATGGCTATGGCTACACCTTC
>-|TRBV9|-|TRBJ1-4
CASSVTGIGGEKLFF
TGTGCCAGCAGCGTAACCGGGATAGGTGGCGAAAAACTGTTTTTT
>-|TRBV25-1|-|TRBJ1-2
CASSEYSYGYTF
TGTGCCAGCAGTGAATATAGCTATGGCTACACCTTC
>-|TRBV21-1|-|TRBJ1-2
CASSKVGTVNYGYTF
TGTGCCAGCAGCAAAGTTGGAACAGTGAACTATGGCTACACCTTC
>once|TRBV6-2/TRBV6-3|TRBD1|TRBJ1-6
CASSYQGQGVLPWIDSPLHF
TGTGCCAGCAGTTATCAGGGGCAGGGGGTTCTTCCGTGGATTGATTCACCCCTCCACTTT
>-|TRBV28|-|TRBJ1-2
CASSLGAAQYGYTF
TGTGCCAGCAGTTTGGGAGCAGCTCAATATGGCTACACCTTC
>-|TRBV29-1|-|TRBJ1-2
CSVEDFGERIEGYTF
TGCAGCGTTGAAGATTTTGGGGAGAGAATCGAGGGCTACACCTTC
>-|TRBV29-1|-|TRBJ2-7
CSVLAGDSYEQYF
TGCAGCGTCTTGGCCGGGGACTCCTACGAGCAGTACTTC
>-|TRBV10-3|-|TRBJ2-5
CAIRRDTQETQYF
TGTGCCATCAGACGGGACACCCAAGAGACCCAGTACTTC
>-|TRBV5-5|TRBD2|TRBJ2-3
CASSFVSSGDGGTQYF
TGTGCCAGCAGCTTCGTTTCTAGCGGGGACGGGGGTACGCAGTATTTT
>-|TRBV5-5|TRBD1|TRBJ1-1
CASSSQGAWTEAFF
TGTGCCAGCAGCTCGCAGGGGGCTTGGACTGAAGCTTTCTTT
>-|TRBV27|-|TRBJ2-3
CASSSQRFPGSGMADTQYF
TGTGCCAGCAGCTCACAACGATTCCCGGGATCGGGGATGGCAGATACGCAGTATTTT
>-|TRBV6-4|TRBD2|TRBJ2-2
CASSEAGVPTGELFF
TGTGCCAGCAGTGAGGCGGGGGTCCCGACCGGGGAGCTGTTTTTT
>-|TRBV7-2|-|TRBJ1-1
CASSLFGVDGGTEAFF
TGTGCCAGCAGCTTATTTGGTGTGGACGGGGGGACTGAAGCTTTCTTT
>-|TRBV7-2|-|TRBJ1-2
CASSKGREVGKGYTF
TGTGCCAGCAGCAAAGGTCGGGAAGTCGGGAAAGGCTACACCTTC
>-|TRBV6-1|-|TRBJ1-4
CASSEDRLNEKLFF
TGTGCCAGCAGTGAGGACAGATTGAATGAAAAACTGTTTTTT
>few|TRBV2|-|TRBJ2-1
CASSYLQGGEQFF
TGTGCCAGCAGCTACCTACAGGGAGGGGAGCAGTTCTTC
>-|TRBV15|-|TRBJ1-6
CATSRQGYNSPLHF
TGTGCCACCAGCAGGCAGGGGTACAATTCACCCCTCCACTTT
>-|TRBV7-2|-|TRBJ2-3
CASRSHPGLGTDTQYF
TGTGCCAGCAGGTCTCATCCGGGACTTGGAACAGATACGCAGTATTTT
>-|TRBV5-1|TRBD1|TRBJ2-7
CASSDGQGVYEQYF
TGCGCCAGCAGCGATGGACAGGGAGTCTACGAGCAGTACTTC
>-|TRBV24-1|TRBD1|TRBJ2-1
CATSDSPGQGRGPYNEQFF
TGTGCCACCAGTGATTCCCCCGGACAGGGGAGAGGTCCCTACAATGAGCAGTTCTTC
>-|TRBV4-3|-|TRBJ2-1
CASSQNAINEQFF
TGCGCCAGCAGCCAAAATGCTATCAATGAGCAGTTCTTC
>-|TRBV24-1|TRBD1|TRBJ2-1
CATSDPDRDYNEQFF
TGTGCCACCAGTGACCCCGACAGGGACTACAATGAGCAGTTCTTC
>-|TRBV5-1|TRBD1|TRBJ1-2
CASSRPGTDYGYTF
TGCGCCAGCAGCCGCCCCGGGACAGACTATGGCTACACCTTC
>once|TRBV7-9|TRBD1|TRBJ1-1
CASSPAPRGSLNTEAFF
TGTGCCAGCAGCCCAGCCCCCAGGGGGAGCCTGAACACTGAAGCTTTCTTT